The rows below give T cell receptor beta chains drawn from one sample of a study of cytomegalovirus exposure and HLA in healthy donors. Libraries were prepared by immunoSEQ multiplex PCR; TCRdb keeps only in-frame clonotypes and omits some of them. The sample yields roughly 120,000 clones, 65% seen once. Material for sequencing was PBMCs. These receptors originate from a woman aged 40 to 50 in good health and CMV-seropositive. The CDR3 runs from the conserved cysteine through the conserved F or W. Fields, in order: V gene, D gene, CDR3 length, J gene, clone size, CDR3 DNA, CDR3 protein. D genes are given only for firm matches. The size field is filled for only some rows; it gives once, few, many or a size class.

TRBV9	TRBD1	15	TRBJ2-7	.	TGTGCCAGCAGCGTAGGCGGGACAGGCTCCTACGAGCAGTACTTC	CASSVGGTGSYEQYF
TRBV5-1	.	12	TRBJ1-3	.	TGCGCCAGCAGCTTGGAGGGAGACACCATATATTTT	CASSLEGDTIYF
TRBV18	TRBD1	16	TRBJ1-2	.	TGTGCCAGCTCACCAGCCGGACAGGGGTCCGTTACGGGCTACACCTTC	CASSPAGQGSVTGYTF
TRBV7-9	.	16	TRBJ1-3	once	TGTTCCAGCAGTCCCAGCAGGTCTACCTCTGGAAACACCATATATTTT	CSSSPSRSTSGNTIYF
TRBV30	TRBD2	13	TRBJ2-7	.	TGTGCCTGGGCCGATAGCGGGAGTGGCGAGCAGTACTTC	CAWADSGSGEQYF
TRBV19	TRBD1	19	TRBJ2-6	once	TGTGCCAGTAGTATAGACCCCCAGGGGGCGCGACCTGGGGCCAACGTCCTGACTTTC	CASSIDPQGARPGANVLTF
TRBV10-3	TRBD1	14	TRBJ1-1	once	TGTGCCATCAGTGACGGACAGGGATACACTGAAGCTTTCTTT	CAISDGQGYTEAFF
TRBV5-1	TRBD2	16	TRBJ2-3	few	TGCGCCAGCAAGGGGTTAGCGGGAGACCGCACAGATACGCAGTATTTT	CASKGLAGDRTDTQYF
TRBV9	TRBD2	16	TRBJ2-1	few	TGTGCCAGCAGCGTAGGCGGGGGTTCCCCTGACAATGAGCAGTTCTTC	CASSVGGGSPDNEQFF
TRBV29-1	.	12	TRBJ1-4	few	TGCAGCGTTGGGCAGACAAATGAAAAACTGTTTTTT	CSVGQTNEKLFF
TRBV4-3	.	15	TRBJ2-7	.	TGCGCCAGCGCAACCGCCCCGGGACTTTCCTACGAGCAGTACTTC	CASATAPGLSYEQYF
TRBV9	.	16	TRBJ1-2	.	TGTGCCAGCAGCGTAGGGGCAGGAGGAACCCACTATGGCTACACCTTC	CASSVGAGGTHYGYTF
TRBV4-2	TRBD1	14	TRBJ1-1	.	TGTGCCAGCAGCCGGGGACAGAGGGACACTGAAGCTTTCTTT	CASSRGQRDTEAFF
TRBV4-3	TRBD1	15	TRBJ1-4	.	TGCGCCAGCAGCCAAGGGAGGACAGGGAATGAAAAACTGTTTTTT	CASSQGRTGNEKLFF
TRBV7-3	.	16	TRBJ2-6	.	TGTGCCAGCAGCTTAAGTTCTAGCCCTGGGGCCAACGTCCTGACTTTC	CASSLSSSPGANVLTF
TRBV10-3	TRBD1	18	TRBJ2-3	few	TGTGCCATCAGTGAGTCAGAGGGACAGGGGTATAACACAGATACGCAGTATTTT	CAISESEGQGYNTDTQYF
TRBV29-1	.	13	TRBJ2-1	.	TGCAGCGTGACGGAGAGCTCCTACAATGAGCAGTTCTTC	CSVTESSYNEQFF
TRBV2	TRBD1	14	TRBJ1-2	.	TGTGCCAGCAGTGAATGGGACAGGGGGAAAGGCTACACCTTC	CASSEWDRGKGYTF
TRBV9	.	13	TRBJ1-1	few	TGTGCCAGCAGCGTAGGGGGGGACACTGAAGCTTTCTTT	CASSVGGDTEAFF
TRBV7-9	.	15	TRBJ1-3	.	TGTGCCAGCAGCTTTGCCGGGGGTGGAGGAAACACCATATATTTT	CASSFAGGGGNTIYF
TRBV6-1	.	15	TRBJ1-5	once	TGTGCCAGCAGTCTGAACCTGTCAGGGGATCAGCCCCAGCATTTT	CASSLNLSGDQPQHF
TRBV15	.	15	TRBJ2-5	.	TGTGCCACCAGCAGAGTTGGGACCTTGGGCGGGAAGCAGTACTTC	CATSRVGTLGGKQYF
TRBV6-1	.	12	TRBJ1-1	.	TGTGCCAGCGCGGGGTCCAACACTGAAGCTTTCTTT	CASAGSNTEAFF
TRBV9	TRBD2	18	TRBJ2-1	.	TGTGCCAGCAGCGTAACTAGCGGGAGCACCTACTCCTACAATGAGCAGTTCTTC	CASSVTSGSTYSYNEQFF
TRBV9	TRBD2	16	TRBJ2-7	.	TGTGCCAGCAGCGTAGATGCTAGCGGTAACTTCTACGAGCAGTACTTC	CASSVDASGNFYEQYF
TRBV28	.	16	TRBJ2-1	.	TGTGCCAGCAGTCTCATAACTAAGTACGGCGAGGATGAGCAGTTCTTC	CASSLITKYGEDEQFF
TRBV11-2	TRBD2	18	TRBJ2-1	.	TGTGCCAGCAGTTTTGCCTGGACTAGCAACAAATTCACTGGTGAGCAGTTCTTC	CASSFAWTSNKFTGEQFF
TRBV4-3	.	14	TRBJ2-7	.	TGCGCCAGCAGCAAGACATTGAGCTCCTACGAGCAGTACTTC	CASSKTLSSYEQYF
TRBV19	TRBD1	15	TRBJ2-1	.	TGTGCCAGTAGTATAAACACAGGGGATTACAATGAGCAGTTCTTC	CASSINTGDYNEQFF
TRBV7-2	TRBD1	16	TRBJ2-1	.	TGTGCCAGCAGCTTAGGTGGGACAGGGGGATTCGGGGAGCAGTTCTTC	CASSLGGTGGFGEQFF
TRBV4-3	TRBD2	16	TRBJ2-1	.	TGCGCCAGCAGCCAAGGTGGCTGGACTAGCGGTGGGCAGCAGTTCTTC	CASSQGGWTSGGQQFF
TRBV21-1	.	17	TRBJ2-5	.	TGTGCCAGCAGCAAAGCCCCCGTGGACAGGGCGACAGAGACCCAGTACTTC	CASSKAPVDRATETQYF
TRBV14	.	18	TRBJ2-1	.	TGTGCCAGCAGCCAAGATTGGGGCAGGGCCGAGTCCGGACATGAGCAGTTCTTC	CASSQDWGRAESGHEQFF
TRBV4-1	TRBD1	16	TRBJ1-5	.	TGCGCCAGCAGTCAGGGTTCAGGGGGCGGCAATCAGCCCCAGCATTTT	CASSQGSGGGNQPQHF
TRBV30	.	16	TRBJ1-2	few	TGTGCCTGGAGTGTAGTCCGAAGCAGGTCCCCCTATGGCTACACCTTC	CAWSVVRSRSPYGYTF
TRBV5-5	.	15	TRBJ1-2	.	TGTGCCAGCAGCCTGTGGGAGGGGCTTAACTATGGCTACACCTTC	CASSLWEGLNYGYTF
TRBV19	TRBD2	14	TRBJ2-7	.	TGTGCCAGTAGTACTAGCGGGGGCTTATACGAGCAGTACTTC	CASSTSGGLYEQYF
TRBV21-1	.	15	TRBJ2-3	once	TGTGCCAGCACAGAGGGGCGGGAGGTCACAGATACGCAGTATTTT	CASTEGREVTDTQYF
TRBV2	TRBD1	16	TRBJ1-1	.	TGTGCCACCCGAGCCGGGACAGGGGTTTTTAACACTGAAGCTTTCTTT	CATRAGTGVFNTEAFF
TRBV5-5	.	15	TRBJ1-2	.	TGTGCCAGCACCTCTCGGGTAACTACTTCCTTGGGCTACACCTTC	CASTSRVTTSLGYTF
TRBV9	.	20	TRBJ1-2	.	TGTGCCAGCAGCGCAGACGGACATTCCGGGCCGAGTTTAATGAACTATGGCTACACCTTC	CASSADGHSGPSLMNYGYTF
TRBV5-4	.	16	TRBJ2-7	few	TGTGCCAGCAGCCGAATTGGGGCGGAGGAGGGTGGGCGGCAGTACTTC	CASSRIGAEEGGRQYF
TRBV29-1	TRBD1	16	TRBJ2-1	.	TGCAGCGTTGAACCAACCGACAGGGGGCCCTACAATGAGCAGTTCTTC	CSVEPTDRGPYNEQFF
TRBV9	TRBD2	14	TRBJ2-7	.	TGTGCCAGCAGCGCGGGACTAGCGGGAGCCGAGCAGTACTTC	CASSAGLAGAEQYF
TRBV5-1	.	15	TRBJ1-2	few	TGCGCCAGCAGCTCTAATAGGGGCAGTGGAGATGGCTACACCTTC	CASSSNRGSGDGYTF
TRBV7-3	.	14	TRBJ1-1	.	TGTGCCAGCAGCCAGGTCGGTGCGAACACTGAAGCTTTCTTT	CASSQVGANTEAFF